The rows below give T cell receptor beta chains drawn from one sample of a study of T-cell reconstitution after alpha-beta-depleted transplantation in children. TCRdb itself ran the PCR reads through MiXCR, one entry per CDR3 protein. The data contain roughly 590,000 distinct CDR3 sequences, roughly 17% of them singletons. Sequences were derived from PBMCs from the stem cell graft donor, sampled from the stem cell graft. The receptors originated from a human donor who donated a stem cell graft to a child with acute myeloid leukemia. Both conserved end residues are part of each CDR3. Clone size is stated in some rows and not others, as once, few, many or a class when expanded.

j_call v_call clone_size cdr3_aa
TRBJ1-4 TRBV29-1 many CSASPSTNEKLFF
TRBJ1-2 TRBV7-8 . CASSLAQGRGYTF
TRBJ2-5 TRBV29-1 . CSVVRRQGATQETQYF
TRBJ1-5 TRBV6-1 . CASSAGADQPQHF
TRBJ2-5 TRBV15 many CATSRNRISRETQYF
TRBJ2-7 TRBV7-6 many CASSPRVGTGSYEQYF
TRBJ2-5 TRBV6-1 many CASSRLDQETQYF
TRBJ2-1 TRBV7-2 many CASSLVHNEQFF
TRBJ2-5 TRBV15 many CATSRADRGRETQYF
TRBJ1-5 TRBV12-3/TRBV12-4 few CASSFGWNNQPQHF
TRBJ1-4 TRBV7-2 . CASSRAGKLFF
TRBJ2-7 TRBV20-1 . CSASYFAGSGESYEQYF
TRBJ1-6 TRBV20-1 few CSAPTGEHLNSPLHF
TRBJ2-2 TRBV7-7 . CASSFMPGSGGAGELFF
TRBJ1-4 TRBV24-1 few CATSDGGVFEKLFF
TRBJ2-1 TRBV12-3/TRBV12-4 many CASSYLGGYNEQFF
TRBJ2-7 TRBV7-3 once CASSPGQALAYEQYF
TRBJ1-1 TRBV29-1 . CSVVLGPARAAFF
TRBJ1-2 TRBV15 . CATSRDMATYGYTF
TRBJ2-1 TRBV6-5 . CASSYGGGAYEQFF
TRBJ1-1 TRBV5-1 many CASSLTGDWEAFF
TRBJ2-3 TRBV7-2 . CASSLLAHTQYF
TRBJ2-5 TRBV11-2 . CASSLHLGTKGKAYQETQYF
TRBJ1-2 TRBV20-1 many CSARVKSGAYGYTF
TRBJ1-1 TRBV30 few CALILTEAFF
TRBJ1-2 TRBV7-9 . CASSLHTGQVNAF
TRBJ2-1 TRBV10-3 many CAISVGQEYNEQFF
TRBJ1-2 TRBV13 few CASSLSGTGNYGYTF
TRBJ2-5 TRBV20-1 many CSADATDQETQYF
TRBJ1-2 TRBV30 few CAWSATASRGYTF
TRBJ1-3 TRBV6-5 few CASSSPTGYSGNTIYF
TRBJ2-3 TRBV5-1 . CASSLDGIKTDTQYF
TRBJ2-2 TRBV6-5 few CASSYGGGASGELFF
TRBJ2-7 TRBV20-1 many CSAQRPGGVNEQYF
TRBJ2-5 TRBV12-3/TRBV12-4 . CASSSEGHQETQYF
TRBJ1-2 TRBV7-2 few CASSSRHMKSGSYGYTF
TRBJ2-7 TRBV6-5 many CASSYSPGSSYEQYF
TRBJ2-2 TRBV29-1 . CSVTNKVNTGELFF
TRBJ1-3 TRBV12-3/TRBV12-4 . CASSRQASSGNTIYF
TRBJ1-2 TRBV20-1 many CSARRGTLNYGYTF
TRBJ2-3 TRBV27 . CASSSWGPDTDTQYF
TRBJ2-7 TRBV7-9 few CASSLGSLYEQYF